The 9 T cell receptor beta chains below all came from one sample that was sequenced in a study of blood T cell repertoires in COVID-19. TCRdb's copy holds only in-frame clones and misses some; the assay was immunoSEQ multiplex PCR. Of tens of thousands of clones detected, around 90% appear once; the ten largest clones hold about 29%. The sequencing input was peripheral blood. The receptor source for this set is an elderly woman with acute or convalescent COVID-19.

This chain uses TRBV13 with TRBJ2-2, with 8 bases matching TRBD1. Germline V gene data show CDR1 as PRHDT and CDR2 as FYEKMQ (reference sequence). The CDR3 runs 18 residues. Trimming removed 1 base from V and 4 bases from J; junction bases left unmatched: 11. CDR3 bases: TGTGCCAGCAGCTTAGCGGGACAGGTTGGAGAACCCACCGGGGAGCTGTTTTTT. Protein sequence: CASSLAGQVGEPTGELFF.

This clone was seen once. The V call is TRBV18, the J call TRBJ2-6; unclear D gene. Germline CDR1 and CDR2: KGHSH and LQKENI. The CDR3 length is 15 residues. The V end was cut by 2 bases, the J end by 0 bases, with 5 bases between. CDR3 sequence: CASSPGLSGANVLTF. As DNA, the CDR3 is TGTGCCAGCTCACCAGGGCTCTCTGGGGCCAACGTCCTGACTTTC. The full variable domain, its missing parts supplied by reference TRBV18 and TRBJ2-6, is NAGVMQNPRHLVRRRGQEARLRCSPMKGHSHVYWYRQLPEEGLKFMVYLQKENIIDESGMPKERFSAEFPKEGPSILRIQQVVRGDSAAYFCASSPGLSGANVLTFGAGSRLTVL.

This sequence joins TRBV11-2 and TRBJ2-3; possible D gene TRBD2, 7 bases. In germline, CDR1 is SGHAT, CDR2 FQNNGV. CDR3 size: 17 residues. The germline V and J ends were trimmed by 5 bases and 1 base, with 19 bases remaining between them. The CDR3 DNA follows: TGTGCCAGCAGCCCGGGATCGCGGGGGCTACGCACAGATACGCAGTATTTT. Amino acid sequence: CASSPGSRGLRTDTQYF.

The V gene is TRBV10-3, the J gene TRBJ1-3; TRBD1 might be the D (6 bases). The CDR3 sequence is 13 residues long. Germline CDR1 ENHRY, CDR2 SYGVKD. The germline V and J ends were trimmed by 6 bases and 2 bases, with 8 bases remaining between them. The CDR3 DNA follows: TGTGCCATCAGCACAGGGACTGGAAACACCATATATTTT. The encoded protein is CAISTGTGNTIYF.

This clone was detected once. The chain carries TRBV5-1 and TRBJ2-1, with D perhaps matching TRBD1 (6 bases). V dropped 4 bases and J dropped 8 bases, with 10 bases sitting between them. This CDR3 comprises 12 residues. The V gene's germline CDR1 is SGHRS and CDR2 YFSETQ. This CDR3 reads CASSKQGDEQFF. The CDR3 DNA reads as TGCGCCAGCAGCAAACAGGGCGATGAGCAGTTCTTC.

The chain recombines TRBV3-1 (or the pseudogene TRBV3-2) with TRBJ1-2, with D possibly TRBD1 on 5 matching bases. CDR1 and CDR2 (germline): LGHDT, YNNKEL (reference sequence). V was pared by 1 base and J by 8 bases, with 17 bases between. The CDR3 length is 15 residues. CDR3 nucleotide sequence: TGTGCCAGCAGCCAAGTGCGGGAGGGGAATTCGGGCTACACCTTC. This sequence encodes CASSQVREGNSGYTF.

The rearrangement uses TRBV2 and TRBJ2-1, with 7 bases fitting TRBD2. The CDR3 totals 15 residues. The V gene end was trimmed by 3 bases and the J gene end by 8 bases; junction bases not matched to a gene: 10. Per germline, CDR1 SNHLY and CDR2 FYNNEI. Here the CDR3 DNA reads TGTGCCAGCAGTGAGTGGCGGGGGACCGGGGATGAGCAGTTCTTC. It is translated as CASSEWRGTGDEQFF.

The chain links TRBV5-1 to TRBJ2-7; no clear D gene. The CDR3 runs 13 residues. Germline CDR1 reads SGHRS; CDR2 reads YFSETQ. V lost 4 bases and J 1 base, leaving 9 bases between the germline ends. CDR3 nucleotide sequence: TGCGCCAGCAGCGGCACATATTCCTACGAGCAGTACTTC. Translation: CASSGTYSYEQYF.

The chain is built from TRBV19 and TRBJ1-1, with D hard to call. V was shortened by 7 bases and J by 2 bases, with 8 bases between the two germline ends. The CDR3 length is 12 residues. Germline assignment: CDR1 LNHDA and CDR2 SQIVND (reference sequence). This CDR3 reads CASNGYNTEAFF. CDR3 bases: TGTGCCAGTAACGGGTATAACACTGAAGCTTTCTTT.